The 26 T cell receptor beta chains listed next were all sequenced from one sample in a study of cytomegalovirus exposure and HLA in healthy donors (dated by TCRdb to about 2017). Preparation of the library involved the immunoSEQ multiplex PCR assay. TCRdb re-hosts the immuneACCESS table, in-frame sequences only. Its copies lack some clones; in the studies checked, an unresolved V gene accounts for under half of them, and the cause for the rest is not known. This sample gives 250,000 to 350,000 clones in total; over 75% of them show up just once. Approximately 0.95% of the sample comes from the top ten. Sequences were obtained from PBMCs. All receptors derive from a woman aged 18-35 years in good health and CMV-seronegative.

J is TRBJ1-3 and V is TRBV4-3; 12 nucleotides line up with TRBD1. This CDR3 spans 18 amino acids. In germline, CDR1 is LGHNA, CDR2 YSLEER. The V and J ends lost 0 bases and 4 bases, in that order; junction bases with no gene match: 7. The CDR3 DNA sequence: TGCGCCAGCAGCCAAGAGCCGACCGGGACAGGGGGCGGAAACACCATATATTTT. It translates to CASSQEPTGTGGGNTIYF.

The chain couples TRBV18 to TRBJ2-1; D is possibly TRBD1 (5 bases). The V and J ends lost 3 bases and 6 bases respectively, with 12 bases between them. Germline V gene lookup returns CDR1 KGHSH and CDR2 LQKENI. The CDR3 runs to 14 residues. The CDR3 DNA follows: TGTGCCAGCTCACCCCCTTGGGGCCCCAATGAGCAGTTCTTC. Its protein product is CASSPPWGPNEQFF.

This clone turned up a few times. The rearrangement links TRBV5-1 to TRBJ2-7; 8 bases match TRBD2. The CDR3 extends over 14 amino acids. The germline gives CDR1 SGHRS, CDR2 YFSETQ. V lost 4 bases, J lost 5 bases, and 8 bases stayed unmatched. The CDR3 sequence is CASSPGGGGHEQYF. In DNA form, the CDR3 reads TGCGCCAGCAGCCCCGGGGGGGGTGGCCACGAGCAGTACTTC.

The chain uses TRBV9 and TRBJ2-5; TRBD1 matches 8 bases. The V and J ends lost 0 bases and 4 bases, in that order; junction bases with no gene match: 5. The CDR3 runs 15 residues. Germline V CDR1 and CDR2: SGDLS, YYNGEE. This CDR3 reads CASSVEAGGPETQYF. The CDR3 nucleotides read TGTGCCAGCAGCGTAGAGGCAGGGGGCCCAGAGACCCAGTACTTC. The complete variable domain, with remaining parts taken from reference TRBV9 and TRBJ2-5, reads DSGVTQTPKHLITATGQRVTLRCSPRSGDLSVYWYQQSLDQGLQFLIQYYNGEERAKGNILERFSAQQFPDLHSELNLSSLELGDSALYFCASSVEAGGPETQYFGPGTRLLVL.

CDR3 residues: CASSQDPNSYNEQFF. CDR3 DNA sequence: TGCGCCAGCAGCCAAGATCCAAACTCCTACAATGAGCAGTTCTTC. The chain joins TRBV4-3 to TRBJ2-1, with no clear D. The germline CDR1 and CDR2 sequences are LGHNA and YSLEER. V was clipped by 0 bases and J by 0 bases, with 6 bases between them. The CDR3 runs 15 residues.

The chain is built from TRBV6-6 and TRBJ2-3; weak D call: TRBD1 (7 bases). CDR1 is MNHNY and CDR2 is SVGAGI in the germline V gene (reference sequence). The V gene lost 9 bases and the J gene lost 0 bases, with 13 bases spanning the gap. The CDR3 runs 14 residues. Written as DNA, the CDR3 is TGTGCCAGTCAGGGGGACTCTAGCACAGATACGCAGTATTTT. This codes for CASQGDSSTDTQYF.

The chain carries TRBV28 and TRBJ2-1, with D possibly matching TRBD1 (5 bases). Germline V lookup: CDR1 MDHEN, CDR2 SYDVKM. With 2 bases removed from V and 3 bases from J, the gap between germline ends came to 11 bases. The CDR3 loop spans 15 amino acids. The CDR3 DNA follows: TGTGCCAGCAGTTTAAATCAGGGTAGCTACAATGAGCAGTTCTTC. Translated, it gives CASSLNQGSYNEQFF.

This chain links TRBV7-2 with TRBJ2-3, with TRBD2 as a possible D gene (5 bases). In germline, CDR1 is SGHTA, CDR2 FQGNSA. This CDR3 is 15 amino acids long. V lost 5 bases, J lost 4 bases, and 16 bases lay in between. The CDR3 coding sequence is TGTGCCAGCAGCATGAGCCCACTAGAGGCAGATACGCAGTATTTT. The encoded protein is CASSMSPLEADTQYF.

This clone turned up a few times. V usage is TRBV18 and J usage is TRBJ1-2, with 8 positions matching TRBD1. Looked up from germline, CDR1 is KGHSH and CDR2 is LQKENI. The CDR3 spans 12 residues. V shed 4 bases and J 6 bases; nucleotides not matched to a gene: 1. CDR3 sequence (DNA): TGTGCCAGCTCACTACAGGGGGATGGCTACACCTTC. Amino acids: CASSLQGDGYTF.

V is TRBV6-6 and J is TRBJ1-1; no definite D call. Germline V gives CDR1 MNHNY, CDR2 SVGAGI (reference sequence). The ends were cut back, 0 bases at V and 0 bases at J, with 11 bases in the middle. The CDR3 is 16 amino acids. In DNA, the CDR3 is TGTGCCAGCAGTTACTCGTTCCAGATCATGAACACTGAAGCTTTCTTT. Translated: CASSYSFQIMNTEAFF.

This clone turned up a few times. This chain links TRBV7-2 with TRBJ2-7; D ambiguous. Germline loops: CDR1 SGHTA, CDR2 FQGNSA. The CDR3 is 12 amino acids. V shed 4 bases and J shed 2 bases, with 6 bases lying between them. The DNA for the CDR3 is TGTGCCAGCAGCTATTCCACCTACGAGCAGTACTTC. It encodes CASSYSTYEQYF.

In DNA, the CDR3 is TGTGCCAGCAGCTTAGCTTCTCTAGCGGGGAACACCGGGGAGCTGTTTTTT. Amino acid sequence: CASSLASLAGNTGELFF. The rearrangement joins TRBV7-2 to TRBJ2-2; 8 bases map to TRBD2. Germline V gene lookup returns CDR1 SGHTA and CDR2 FQGNSA. Trimming removed 0 bases from V and 1 base from J; junction bases left unmatched: 4. The CDR3 spans 17 residues.

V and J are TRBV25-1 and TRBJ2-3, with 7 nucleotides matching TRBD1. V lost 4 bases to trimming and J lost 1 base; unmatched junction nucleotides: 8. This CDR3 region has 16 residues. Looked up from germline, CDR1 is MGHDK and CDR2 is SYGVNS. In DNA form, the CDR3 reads TGTGCCAGCAGTGTCCACAGGGGTGGGGGCACAGATACGCAGTATTTT. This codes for CASSVHRGGGTDTQYF.

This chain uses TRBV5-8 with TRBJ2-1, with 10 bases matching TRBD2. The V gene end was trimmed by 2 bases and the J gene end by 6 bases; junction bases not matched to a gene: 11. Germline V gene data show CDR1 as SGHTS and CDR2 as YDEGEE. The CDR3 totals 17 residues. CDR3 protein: CASSFRESGRAVNEQFF. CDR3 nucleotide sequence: TGTGCCAGCAGCTTCCGGGAAAGCGGGAGGGCCGTCAATGAGCAGTTCTTC.

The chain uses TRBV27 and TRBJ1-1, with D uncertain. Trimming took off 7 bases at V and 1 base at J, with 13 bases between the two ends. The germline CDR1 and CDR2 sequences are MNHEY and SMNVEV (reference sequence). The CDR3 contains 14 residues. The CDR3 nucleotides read TGTGCCAGCACTACCCGGGGTGGGAACACTGAAGCTTTCTTT. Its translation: CASTTRGGNTEAFF.

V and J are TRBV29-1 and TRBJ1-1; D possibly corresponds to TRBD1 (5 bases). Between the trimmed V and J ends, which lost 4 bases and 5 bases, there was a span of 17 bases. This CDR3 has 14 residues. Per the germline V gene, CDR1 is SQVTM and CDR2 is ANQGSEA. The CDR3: CSVAGLLGTTEAFF. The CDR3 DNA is TGCAGCGTTGCGGGACTCCTAGGAACAACTGAAGCTTTCTTT.

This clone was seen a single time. The CDR3 DNA is TGTGCCAGGGAGTCAGGCAATCAGCCCCAGCATTTT. It codes for CARESGNQPQHF. The chain uses TRBV6-5 and TRBJ1-5; D not certain. The CDR3 contains 12 residues. V dropped 9 bases and J dropped 2 bases, with 8 bases sitting between them. The germline V gene has CDR1 MNHEY and CDR2 SVGAGI.

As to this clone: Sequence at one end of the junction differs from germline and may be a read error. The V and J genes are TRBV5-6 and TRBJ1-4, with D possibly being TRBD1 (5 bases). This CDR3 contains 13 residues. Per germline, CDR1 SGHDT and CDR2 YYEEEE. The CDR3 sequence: CASSYGTSEKLFF. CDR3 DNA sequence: TGTGCCAGCAGTTACGGGACTAGTGAAAAACTGTTTTTT.

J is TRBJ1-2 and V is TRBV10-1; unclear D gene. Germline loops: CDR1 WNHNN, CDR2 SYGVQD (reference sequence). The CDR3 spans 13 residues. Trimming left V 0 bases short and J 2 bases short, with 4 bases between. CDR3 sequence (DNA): TGCGCCAGCAGTGAGTCCGGGAACTATGGCTACACCTTC. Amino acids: CASSESGNYGYTF.

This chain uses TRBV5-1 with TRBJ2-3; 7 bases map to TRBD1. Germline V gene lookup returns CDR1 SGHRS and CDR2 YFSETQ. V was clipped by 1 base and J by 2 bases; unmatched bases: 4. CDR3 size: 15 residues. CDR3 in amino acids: CASSLYRGITDTQYF. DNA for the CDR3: TGCGCCAGCAGCTTGTACAGGGGTATCACAGATACGCAGTATTTT.

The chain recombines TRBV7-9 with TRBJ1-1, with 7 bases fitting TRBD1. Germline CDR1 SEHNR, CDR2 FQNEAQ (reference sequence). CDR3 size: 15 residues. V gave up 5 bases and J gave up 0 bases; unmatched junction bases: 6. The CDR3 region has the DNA TGTGCCAGCAGCCCACAGGGGTTTTTGAACACTGAAGCTTTCTTT. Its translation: CASSPQGFLNTEAFF.

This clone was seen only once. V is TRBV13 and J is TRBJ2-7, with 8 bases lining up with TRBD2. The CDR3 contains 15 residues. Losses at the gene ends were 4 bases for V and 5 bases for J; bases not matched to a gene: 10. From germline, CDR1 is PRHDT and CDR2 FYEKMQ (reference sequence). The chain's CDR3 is CASSYQREMDHEQYF. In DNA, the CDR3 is TGTGCCAGCAGCTACCAGCGGGAGATGGACCACGAGCAGTACTTC.

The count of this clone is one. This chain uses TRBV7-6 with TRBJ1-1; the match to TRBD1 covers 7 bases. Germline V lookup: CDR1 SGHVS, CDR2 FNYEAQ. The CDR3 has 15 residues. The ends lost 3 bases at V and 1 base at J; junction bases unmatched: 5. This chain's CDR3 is CASSLSAGGNTEAFF. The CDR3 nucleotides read TGTGCCAGCAGCTTGAGTGCAGGGGGGAACACTGAAGCTTTCTTT.

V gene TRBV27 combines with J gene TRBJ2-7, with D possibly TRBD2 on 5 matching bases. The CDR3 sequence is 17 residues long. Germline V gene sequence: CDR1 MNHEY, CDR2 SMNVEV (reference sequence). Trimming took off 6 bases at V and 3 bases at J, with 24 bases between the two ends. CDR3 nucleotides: TGTGCCAGCAGCAGAATGGGAGCTAGTCGCCGGGGCTACGAGCAGTACTTC. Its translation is CASSRMGASRRGYEQYF.

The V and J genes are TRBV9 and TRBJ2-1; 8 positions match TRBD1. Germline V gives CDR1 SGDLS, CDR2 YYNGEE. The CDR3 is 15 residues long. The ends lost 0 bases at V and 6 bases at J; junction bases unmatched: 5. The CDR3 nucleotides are TGTGCCAGCAGCGTAGGCGGACAGGGTATCAATGAGCAGTTCTTC. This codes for CASSVGGQGINEQFF.

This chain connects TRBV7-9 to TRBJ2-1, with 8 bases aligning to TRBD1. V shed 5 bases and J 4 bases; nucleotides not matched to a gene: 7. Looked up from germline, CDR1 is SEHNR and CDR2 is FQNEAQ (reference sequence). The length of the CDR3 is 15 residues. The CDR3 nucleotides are TGTGCCAGCAGCGAACCGGGACAGGAATACAATGAGCAGTTCTTC. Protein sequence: CASSEPGQEYNEQFF.